The text below deals with one T cell receptor (beta chain). The antigen is not known. TCRdb used MiXCR to reprocess the 5' RACE reads, holding one entry per CDR3 protein. The repertoire has about 540,000 distinct CDR3 sequences, roughly 13% of them found once; the top ten carry nearly 7%. This entry belongs to a study of CD8 T cells in ankylosing spondylitis. There are 14 residues in the CDR3. Germline-derived CDR1 and CDR2 are DFQATT and SNEGSKA (reference sequence). The germline V and J ends were trimmed by 0 bases and 1 base, with 9 bases remaining between them. Study results and limitations: Roughly 8 highly homologous variants made up a TCR beta motif, and this motif appeared characteristic of ankylosing spondylitis blood. Disease-associated clones were reportedly significantly overrepresented in matched ankylosing spondylitis synovial fluid.

The gene calls are TRBV20-1 and TRBJ1-2, with unresolved D. The sample taken for sequencing was blood, either unsorted or a sorted T cell fraction (not recorded which). This sequence originates from a male donor with ankylosing spondylitis. The CDR3, as DNA: TGCAGTGCTAGAGATCCCGGTAATAACTATGGCTACACCTTC. This sequence encodes CSARDPGNNYGYTF.